The clone carrying this T cell receptor (beta chain) was found many times. The antigen remains unidentified. This beta chain slipped into a library made for alpha chains as a stray read, so its size is not meaningful. Germline CDR1 SGHTA, CDR2 FQGTGA. The length of the CDR3 is 16 residues. V was trimmed by 2 bases and J by 0 bases, leaving 10 bases between them. The data belong to a study of spatial heterogeneity in lung cancer. Study-level points and caveats: Counts of expanded intratumoral alpha and beta TCRs tracked tumor mutation counts. As ubiquitous and regional nonsynonymous mutations varied, counts of ubiquitous and regional expanded TCRs tracked them, respectively.

TCR cDNA molecules were tagged individually, and each one carried a unique molecular identifier. TCRdb re-derived calls from the 5' RACE reads in MiXCR, one entry per CDR3 protein. Seen here are over 15,000 distinct CDR3 sequences, roughly 5.8% observed once, and the top ten hold 10%. Specified time point: sample taken at primary tumor resection. The chain recombines TRBV7-3 with TRBJ2-2; D gene ambiguous. The specimen comprised lung tumor tissue, sampled at surgery. This receptor was obtained from a female donor with early-stage non-small cell lung cancer. CDR3 nucleotide sequence: TGTGCCAGCAGCTTAGGTGGGCATACGAACACCGGGGAGCTGTTTTTT. As protein: CASSLGGHTNTGELFF.